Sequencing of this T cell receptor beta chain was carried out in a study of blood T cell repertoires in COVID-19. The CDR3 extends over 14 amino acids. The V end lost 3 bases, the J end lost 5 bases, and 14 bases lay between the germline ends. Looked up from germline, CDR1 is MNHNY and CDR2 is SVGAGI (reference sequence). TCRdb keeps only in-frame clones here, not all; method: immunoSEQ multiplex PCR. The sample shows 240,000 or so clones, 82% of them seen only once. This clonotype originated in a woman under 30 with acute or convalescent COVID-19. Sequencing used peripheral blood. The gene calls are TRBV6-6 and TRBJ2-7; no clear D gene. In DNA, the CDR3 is TGTGCCAGCAGTTATTTGCGACTGGAGAACGAGCAGTACTTC. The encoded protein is CASSYLRLENEQYF.